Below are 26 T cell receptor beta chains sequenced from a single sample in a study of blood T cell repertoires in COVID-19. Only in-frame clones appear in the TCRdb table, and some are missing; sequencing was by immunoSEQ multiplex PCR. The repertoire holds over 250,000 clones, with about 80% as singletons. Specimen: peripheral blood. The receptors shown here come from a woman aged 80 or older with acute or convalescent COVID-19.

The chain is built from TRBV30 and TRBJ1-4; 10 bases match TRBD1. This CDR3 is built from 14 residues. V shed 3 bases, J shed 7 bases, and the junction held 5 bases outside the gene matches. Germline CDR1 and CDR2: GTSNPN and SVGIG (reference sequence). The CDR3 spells CAWSAGQGPEKLFF. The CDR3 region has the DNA TGTGCCTGGAGCGCGGGACAGGGGCCTGAAAAACTGTTTTTT.

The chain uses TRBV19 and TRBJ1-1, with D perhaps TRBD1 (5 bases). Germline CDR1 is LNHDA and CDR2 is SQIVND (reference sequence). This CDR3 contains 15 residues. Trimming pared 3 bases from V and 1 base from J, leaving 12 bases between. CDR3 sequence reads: CASSMVAGKNTEAFF. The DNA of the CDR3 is TGTGCCAGTAGTATGGTTGCAGGGAAGAACACTGAAGCTTTCTTT.

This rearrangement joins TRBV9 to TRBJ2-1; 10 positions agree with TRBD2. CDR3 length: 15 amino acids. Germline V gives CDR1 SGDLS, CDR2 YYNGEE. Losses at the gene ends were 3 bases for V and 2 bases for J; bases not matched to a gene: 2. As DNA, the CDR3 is TGTGCCAGCAGCGCCCTAGCGGGGGCCTACAATGAGCAGTTCTTC. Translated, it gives CASSALAGAYNEQFF.

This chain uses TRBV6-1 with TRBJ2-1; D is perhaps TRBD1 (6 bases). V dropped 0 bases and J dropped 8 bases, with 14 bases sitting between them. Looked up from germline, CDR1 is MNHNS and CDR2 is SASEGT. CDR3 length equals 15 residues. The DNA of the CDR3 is TGTGCCAGCAGTGAAGCCCCAACAGGGAACCATGAGCAGTTCTTC. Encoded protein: CASSEAPTGNHEQFF.

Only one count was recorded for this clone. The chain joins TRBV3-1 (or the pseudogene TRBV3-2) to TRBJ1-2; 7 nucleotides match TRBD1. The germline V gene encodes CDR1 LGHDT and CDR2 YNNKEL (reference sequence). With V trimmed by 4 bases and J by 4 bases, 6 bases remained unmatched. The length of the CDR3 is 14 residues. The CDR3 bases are TGTGCCAGCAGCCGCGGGACAGCGACCTATGGCTACACCTTC. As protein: CASSRGTATYGYTF.

The CDR3 bases are TGTGCCAGCAGCTTGGGCCAGGACAGGGGGAACTATGGCTACACCTTC. It translates to CASSLGQDRGNYGYTF. This chain uses TRBV5-4 with TRBJ1-2; 10 positions agree with TRBD1. V shed 0 bases and J 2 bases; nucleotides not matched to a gene: 4. Germline loops: CDR1 SGHNT, CDR2 YYREEE (reference sequence). The CDR3 contains 16 residues. Combining the CDR3 with reference TRBV5-4 and TRBJ1-2 gives the whole variable domain ETGVTQSPTHLIKTRGQQVTLRCSSQSGHNTVSWYQQALGQGPQFIFQYYREEENGRGNFPPRFSGLQFPNYSSELNVNALELDDSALYLCASSLGQDRGNYGYTFGSGTRLTVV.

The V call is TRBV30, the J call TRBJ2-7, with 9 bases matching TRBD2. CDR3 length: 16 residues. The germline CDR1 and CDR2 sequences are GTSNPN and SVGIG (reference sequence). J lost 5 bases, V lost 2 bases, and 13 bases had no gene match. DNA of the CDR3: TGTGCCTGGAGTCCCTTCGGGGTAGCGGGAGTCCACGAGCAGTACTTC. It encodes CAWSPFGVAGVHEQYF.

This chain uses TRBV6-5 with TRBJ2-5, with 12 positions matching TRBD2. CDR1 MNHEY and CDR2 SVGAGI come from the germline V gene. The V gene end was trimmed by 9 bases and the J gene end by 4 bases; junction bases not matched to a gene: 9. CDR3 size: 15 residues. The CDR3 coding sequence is TGTGCCAGTCTAGCGGGAGGGCATTCAGGAGAGACCCAGTACTTC. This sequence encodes CASLAGGHSGETQYF.

In DNA form, the CDR3 reads TGTGCCAGCAGCTTGGGCGGGCGGGAGACCCAGTACTTC. Translation gives CASSLGGRETQYF. V and J are TRBV5-4 and TRBJ2-5; tentative D call: TRBD2 (5 bases). Looked up from germline, CDR1 is SGHNT and CDR2 is YYREEE (reference sequence). This CDR3 is 13 amino acids long. V lost 0 bases, J lost 5 bases, and 8 bases lay in between. Filled out from reference TRBV5-4 and TRBJ2-5, the complete variable domain reads ETGVTQSPTHLIKTRGQQVTLRCSSQSGHNTVSWYQQALGQGPQFIFQYYREEENGRGNFPPRFSGLQFPNYSSELNVNALELDDSALYLCASSLGGRETQYFGPGTRLLVL.

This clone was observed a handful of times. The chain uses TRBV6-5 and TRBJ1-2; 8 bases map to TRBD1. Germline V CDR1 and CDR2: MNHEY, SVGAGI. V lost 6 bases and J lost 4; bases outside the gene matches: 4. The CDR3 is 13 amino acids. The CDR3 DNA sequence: TGTGCCAGCAGCGGTACAGGGGGCTATGGCTACACCTTC. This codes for CASSGTGGYGYTF.

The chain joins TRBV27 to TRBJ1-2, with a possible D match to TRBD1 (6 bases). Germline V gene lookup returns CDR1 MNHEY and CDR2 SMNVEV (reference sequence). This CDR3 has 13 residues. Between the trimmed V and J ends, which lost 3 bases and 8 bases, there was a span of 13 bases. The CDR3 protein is CASSFSRGAGYTF. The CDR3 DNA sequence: TGTGCCAGCAGTTTCTCCAGGGGAGCCGGCTACACCTTC.

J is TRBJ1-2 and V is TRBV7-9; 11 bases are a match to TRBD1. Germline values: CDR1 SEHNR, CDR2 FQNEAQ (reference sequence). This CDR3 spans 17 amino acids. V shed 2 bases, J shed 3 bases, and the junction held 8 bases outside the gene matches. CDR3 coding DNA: TGTGCCAGCAGCTTACGGACAGGGGGCGGCAGGGACTATGGCTACACCTTC. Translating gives CASSLRTGGGRDYGYTF.

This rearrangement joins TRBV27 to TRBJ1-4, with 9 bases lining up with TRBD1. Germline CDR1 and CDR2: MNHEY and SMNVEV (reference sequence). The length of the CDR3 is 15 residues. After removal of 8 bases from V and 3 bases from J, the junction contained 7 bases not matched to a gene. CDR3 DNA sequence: TGTGCCAGCGGGACAGGGCAGGTTTCTAATGAAAAACTGTTTTTT. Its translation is CASGTGQVSNEKLFF.

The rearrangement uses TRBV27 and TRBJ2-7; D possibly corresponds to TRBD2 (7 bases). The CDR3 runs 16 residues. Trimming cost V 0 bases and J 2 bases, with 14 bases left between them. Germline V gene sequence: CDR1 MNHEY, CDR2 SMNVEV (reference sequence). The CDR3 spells CASSLSRGTLAYEQYF. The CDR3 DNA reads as TGTGCCAGCAGTTTATCGCGGGGGACATTGGCCTACGAGCAGTACTTC.

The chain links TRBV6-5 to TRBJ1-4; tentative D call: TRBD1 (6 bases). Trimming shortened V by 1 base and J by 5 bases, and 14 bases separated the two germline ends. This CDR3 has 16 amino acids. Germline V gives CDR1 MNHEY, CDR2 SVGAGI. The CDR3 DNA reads TGTGCCAGCAGTTACTGGCCGGGACATCCGAATGAAAAACTGTTTTTT. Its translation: CASSYWPGHPNEKLFF.

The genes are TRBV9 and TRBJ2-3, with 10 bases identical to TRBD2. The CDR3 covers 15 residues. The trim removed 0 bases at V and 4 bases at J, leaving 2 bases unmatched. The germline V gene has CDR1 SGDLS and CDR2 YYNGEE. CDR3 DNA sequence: TGTGCCAGCAGCGTAGGTCTAGCGGGAGCAGATACGCAGTATTTT. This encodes CASSVGLAGADTQYF.

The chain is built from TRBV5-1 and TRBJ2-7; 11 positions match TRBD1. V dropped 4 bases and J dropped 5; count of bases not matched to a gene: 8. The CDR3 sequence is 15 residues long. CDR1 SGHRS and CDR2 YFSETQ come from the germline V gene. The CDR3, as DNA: TGCGCCAGCAGCAACCGGGACAGGGGGTCCCACGAGCAGTACTTC. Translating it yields CASSNRDRGSHEQYF.

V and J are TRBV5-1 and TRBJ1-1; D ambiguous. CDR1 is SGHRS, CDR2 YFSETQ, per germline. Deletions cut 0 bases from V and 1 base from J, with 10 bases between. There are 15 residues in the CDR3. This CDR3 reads CASSLAAPPNTEAFF. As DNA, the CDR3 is TGCGCCAGCAGCTTGGCCGCGCCTCCGAACACTGAAGCTTTCTTT.

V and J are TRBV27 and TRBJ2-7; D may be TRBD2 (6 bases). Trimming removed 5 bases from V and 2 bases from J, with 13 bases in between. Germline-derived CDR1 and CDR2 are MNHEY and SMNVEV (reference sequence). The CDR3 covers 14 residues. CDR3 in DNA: TGTGCCAGCAGTGGGTGGGGAGGTCCCTACGAGCAGTACTTC. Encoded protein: CASSGWGGPYEQYF.

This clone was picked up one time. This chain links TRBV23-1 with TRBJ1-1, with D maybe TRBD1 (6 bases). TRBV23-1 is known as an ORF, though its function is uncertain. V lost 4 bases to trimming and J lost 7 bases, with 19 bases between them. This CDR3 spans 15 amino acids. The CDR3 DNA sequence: TGCGCCAGCAGTCCGACGACAGGACTCGAGGGTGAAGCTTTCTTT. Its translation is CASSPTTGLEGEAFF.

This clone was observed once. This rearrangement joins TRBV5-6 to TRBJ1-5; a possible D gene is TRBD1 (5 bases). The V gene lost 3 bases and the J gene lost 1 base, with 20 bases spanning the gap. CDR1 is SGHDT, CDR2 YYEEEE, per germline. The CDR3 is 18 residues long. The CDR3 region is CASSSTGNKLGSNQPQHF. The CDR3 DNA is TGTGCCAGCAGCTCAACAGGTAACAAATTGGGGAGCAATCAGCCCCAGCATTTT.

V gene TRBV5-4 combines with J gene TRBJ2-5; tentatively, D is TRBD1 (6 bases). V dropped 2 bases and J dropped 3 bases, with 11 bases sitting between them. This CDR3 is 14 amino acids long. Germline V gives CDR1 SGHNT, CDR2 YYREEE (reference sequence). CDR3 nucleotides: TGTGCCAGCAGCTTCCGGGACATAGAAGAGACCCAGTACTTC. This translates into CASSFRDIEETQYF. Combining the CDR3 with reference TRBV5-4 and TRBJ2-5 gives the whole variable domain ETGVTQSPTHLIKTRGQQVTLRCSSQSGHNTVSWYQQALGQGPQFIFQYYREEENGRGNFPPRFSGLQFPNYSSELNVNALELDDSALYLCASSFRDIEETQYFGPGTRLLVL.

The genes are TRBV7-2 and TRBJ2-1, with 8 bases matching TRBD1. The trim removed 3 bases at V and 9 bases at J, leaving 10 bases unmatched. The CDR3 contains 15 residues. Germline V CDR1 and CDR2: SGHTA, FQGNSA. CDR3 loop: CASSLFDRGGGEQFF. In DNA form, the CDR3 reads TGTGCCAGCAGCTTGTTCGACAGGGGTGGGGGTGAGCAGTTCTTC.

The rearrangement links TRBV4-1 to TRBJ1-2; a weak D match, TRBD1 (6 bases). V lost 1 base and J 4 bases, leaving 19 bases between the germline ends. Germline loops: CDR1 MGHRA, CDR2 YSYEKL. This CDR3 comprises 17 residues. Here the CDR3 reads CASSQGPLDRRFYGYTF. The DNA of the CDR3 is TGCGCCAGCAGCCAAGGTCCCCTCGACAGGAGATTCTATGGCTACACCTTC.

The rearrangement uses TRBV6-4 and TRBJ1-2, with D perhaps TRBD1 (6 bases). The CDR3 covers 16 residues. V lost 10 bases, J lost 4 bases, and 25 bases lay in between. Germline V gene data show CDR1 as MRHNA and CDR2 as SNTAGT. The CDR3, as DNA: TGTGCCACCCATTTAGGACAGCCTTTAAGACCCTATGGCTACACCTTC. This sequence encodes CATHLGQPLRPYGYTF.

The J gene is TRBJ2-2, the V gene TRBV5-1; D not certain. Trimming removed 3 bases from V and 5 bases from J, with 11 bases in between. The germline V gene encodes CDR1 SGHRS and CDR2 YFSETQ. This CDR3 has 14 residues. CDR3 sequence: CASSSLGDTGELFF. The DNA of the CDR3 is TGCGCCAGCAGCTCCCTTGGAGATACCGGGGAGCTGTTTTTT.